A single sample is the source of the 25 T cell receptor beta chains below, sequenced in a study of prognosis after radiotherapy for stage I lung cancer. Multiplex PCR in two rounds served to amplify TCR beta CDR3 from genomic DNA. The authors ran first-round PCR with primers specific to each TRBV and TRBJ gene. TCRdb fed the multiplex PCR reads into MiXCR, producing one record per CDR3 protein. The sample shows about 18,000 distinct CDR3 sequences, around 26% of them seen only once. Here the sequenced sample was PBMCs, taken before or after stereotactic body radiation therapy (not recorded which). The receptor source for this set is a donor over 45 with non-small cell lung cancer.

J is TRBJ2-7 and V is TRBV5-1; possible D gene TRBD2, 6 bases. CDR3 size: 17 residues. V lost 2 bases and J 0 bases, leaving 18 bases between the germline ends. The V gene's germline CDR1 is SGHRS and CDR2 YFSETQ. CDR3 in DNA: TGCGCCAGCAGCTTTGCGGGGAAGCGTGAGAGCTCCTACGAGCAGTACTTC. Amino acids: CASSFAGKRESSYEQYF.

This clonotype was recorded many times. The chain is built from TRBV5-6 and TRBJ2-7; D may be TRBD1 (6 bases). The CDR3 runs 14 residues. Germline CDR1 and CDR2: SGHDT and YYEEEE. V lost 3 bases to trimming and J lost 3 bases, with 13 bases between them. CDR3 sequence (DNA): TGTGCCAGCAGCTCGGACAGAAGTTACTACGAGCAGTACTTC. Translation: CASSSDRSYYEQYF.

The sample holds many counts of this clonotype. The chain is built from TRBV18 and TRBJ2-7; D unclear. The CDR3 is 14 residues long. Per the germline V gene, CDR1 is KGHSH and CDR2 is LQKENI. The V and J ends lost 4 bases and 0 bases respectively, with 10 bases between them. As DNA, the CDR3 is TGTGCCAGCTCACTCGCGGCTTCCTCCTACGAGCAGTACTTC. This translates into CASSLAASSYEQYF.

At least ten counts were recorded for this clonotype. V gene TRBV7-2 combines with J gene TRBJ2-4; D is perhaps TRBD2 (6 bases). CDR1 and CDR2 (germline): SGHTA, FQGNSA. The CDR3 has 16 amino acids. V was cut by 1 base and J by 4 bases, with 14 bases left in between. CDR3 sequence (DNA): TGTGCCAGCAGCTTAGATGGAGAGGAGGGAAAAAACATTCAGTACTTC. Protein: CASSLDGEEGKNIQYF. Filled out from reference TRBV7-2 and TRBJ2-4, the complete variable domain reads GAGVSQSPSNKVTEKGKDVELRCDPISGHTALYWYRQSLGQGLEFLIYFQGNSAPDKSGLPSDRFSAERTGGSVSTLTIQRTQQEDSAVYLCASSLDGEEGKNIQYFGAGTRLSVL.

Regarding this clonotype: A far larger clone lies a single base away; this is likely a read error. V gene TRBV6-2 or TRBV6-3 combines with J gene TRBJ2-3, with TRBD1 matching 9 bases. The J segment lost 7 bases and the V segment lost 3 bases, leaving 8 bases of the junction unmatched. Germline V gene sequence: CDR1 MNHEY, CDR2 SVGEGT. The CDR3 runs 15 residues. Here the CDR3 DNA reads TGTGCCAGCAGTTATGCGACAGGGGGAGCATATACGCAGTATTTT. Protein: CASSYATGGAYTQYF.

The chain couples TRBV5-1 to TRBJ1-2; D is possibly TRBD1 (5 bases). V was clipped by 0 bases and J by 7 bases, with 19 bases between them. Germline V gene data show CDR1 as SGHRS and CDR2 as YFSETQ. The CDR3 covers 16 residues. The CDR3 here is CASSLERHGAFCGYTF. In DNA, the CDR3 is TGCGCCAGCAGCTTGGAACGACATGGGGCGTTCTGTGGCTACACCTTC.

A word on this clonotype: This sequence is one base from a far larger clone and is likely a read error. The V and J genes are TRBV6-9 and TRBJ2-2; tentative D call: TRBD2 (6 bases). Germline assignment: CDR1 MNHGY and CDR2 SVAAGI. CDR3 length: 15 amino acids. CDR3 loop: CASSSASVSTEELFF. In DNA, the CDR3 is TGTGCCAGCAGTTCGGCTAGCGTGAGCACCGAGGAGCTGTTTTTT.

By share, this clonotype ranks as medium-sized (0.01 to 0.1%). DNA of the CDR3: TGTGCCAGCGGACTAGCGGGGGAGAACACCGGGGAGCTGTTTTTT. It specifies CASGLAGENTGELFF. The chain links TRBV6-1 to TRBJ2-2; 13 bases map to TRBD2. CDR1 and CDR2 (germline): MNHNS, SASEGT. The V segment lost 8 bases and the J segment 1 base; nucleotides outside the gene matches: 1. This CDR3 has 15 residues.

This clonotype was observed many times. This chain connects TRBV5-1 to TRBJ2-7; no clear D gene. There are 13 residues in the CDR3. V gave up 2 bases and J gave up 4 bases, with 10 bases separating them. CDR1 is SGHRS and CDR2 is YFSETQ in the germline V gene. The CDR3 DNA reads TGCGCCAGCAGCTTAGACGGGCCGTACGAGCAGTACTTC. This codes for CASSLDGPYEQYF. The full variable domain, with the rest looked up from reference TRBV5-1 and TRBJ2-7, is KAGVTQTPRYLIKTRGQQVTLSCSPISGHRSVSWYQQTPGQGLQFLFEYFSETQRNKGNFPGRFSGRQFSNSRSEMNVSTLELGDSALYLCASSLDGPYEQYFGPGTRLTVT.

Turning to this clonotype: A much more abundant neighbour one base away suggests this may be a read error. The CDR3 here is CASSVVTRIMNTEAFF. In DNA form, the CDR3 reads TGTGCCAGCAGCGTAGTCACACGAATTATGAACACTGAAGCTTTCTTT. This chain uses TRBV9 with TRBJ1-1, with D hard to call. CDR3 length: 16 residues. Germline CDR1 and CDR2: SGDLS and YYNGEE. V lost 0 bases and J 0 bases, leaving 12 bases between the germline ends. The whole variable domain, remainder taken from reference TRBV9 and TRBJ1-1, is DSGVTQTPKHLITATGQRVTLRCSPRSGDLSVYWYQQSLDQGLQFLIQYYNGEERAKGNILERFSAQQFPDLHSELNLSSLELGDSALYFCASSVVTRIMNTEAFFGQGTRLTVV.

This clonotype was seen many times. The chain carries TRBV5-6 and TRBJ1-2, with 9 bases that match TRBD1. This CDR3 is built from 16 residues. With V trimmed by 0 bases and J by 4 bases, 7 bases remained unmatched. From germline, CDR1 is SGHDT and CDR2 YYEEEE. The CDR3 DNA follows: TGTGCCAGCAGCTTGGAAACAGGGGGCGAGGGCTATGGCTACACCTTC. It encodes CASSLETGGEGYGYTF.

This clonotype has ten or more counts. The chain combines TRBV5-4 with TRBJ2-1; D gene uncertain. In germline, CDR1 is SGHNT, CDR2 YYREEE (reference sequence). Trimming pared 4 bases from V and 0 bases from J, leaving 11 bases between. The CDR3 sequence is 15 residues long. The chain's CDR3 is CASSGSRSSYNEQFF. In nucleotides, the CDR3 is TGTGCCAGCAGCGGATCCAGGAGCTCCTACAATGAGCAGTTCTTC.

This clonotype was observed at least ten times. V gene TRBV20-1 combines with J gene TRBJ1-3; D unresolved. Per germline, CDR1 DFQATT and CDR2 SNEGSKA (reference sequence). The CDR3 length is 13 residues. V was shortened by 3 bases and J by 0 bases, with 6 bases between the two germline ends. The DNA for the CDR3 is TGCAGTGCTAGTCTGGCCTCTGGAAACACCATATATTTT. It translates to CSASLASGNTIYF.

Points on this clonotype: With a far larger clone one base away, a read error is the likely cause. The chain uses TRBV7-9 and TRBJ2-3, with TRBD2 matching 9 bases. The germline V gene has CDR1 SEHNR and CDR2 FQNEAQ (reference sequence). V shed 5 bases, J shed 3 bases, and the junction held 9 bases outside the gene matches. This CDR3 has 16 amino acids. In nucleotides, the CDR3 is TGTGCCAGCAGCCCCTGGACTAGCGTGGTGACAGATACGCAGTATTTT. Protein product: CASSPWTSVVTDTQYF.

In its sample, this clonotype is medium-sized. This chain links TRBV20-1 with TRBJ1-2; TRBD1 matches at 7 bases. This CDR3 region has 19 residues. The junction had 23 bases not matched to a gene; V was cut back by 5 bases and J by 2 bases. CDR1 and CDR2 (germline): DFQATT, SNEGSKA (reference sequence). CDR3 residues: CSARTPYSGQPGQNYGYTF. CDR3 DNA: TGCAGTGCTCGTACGCCCTACAGTGGCCAACCGGGACAGAACTATGGCTACACCTTC.

This clonotype was counted many times. V is TRBV2 and J is TRBJ1-6; 9 nucleotides line up with TRBD1. CDR3 size: 16 residues. Germline CDR1 SNHLY, CDR2 FYNNEI. The V segment lost 6 bases and the J segment 10 bases; nucleotides outside the gene matches: 13. The CDR3 reads CASRIRPGQGFSPLHF. In nucleotides, the CDR3 is TGTGCCAGCAGGATAAGGCCGGGACAGGGTTTCTCACCCCTCCACTTT.

V is TRBV5-1 and J is TRBJ2-7; D possibly matches TRBD1 or TRBD2 (5 bases each). The germline CDR1 and CDR2 sequences are SGHRS and YFSETQ. CDR3 length equals 16 residues. V lost 4 bases to trimming and J lost 6 bases, with 23 bases between them. CDR3: CASSPSHGAIHFEQYF. Here the CDR3 DNA reads TGCGCCAGCAGCCCATCACACGGGGCAATTCACTTCGAGCAGTACTTC.

This clonotype was seen many times. The CDR3 DNA reads as TGTGCCAGCAGCCTAGACAGGGAGTATGGCTACACCTTC. Amino acids: CASSLDREYGYTF. The rearrangement joins TRBV7-9 to TRBJ1-2; TRBD1 matches at 7 bases. Germline loops: CDR1 SEHNR, CDR2 FQNEAQ (reference sequence). The CDR3 has 13 amino acids. Trimming cost V 5 bases and J 5 bases; bases outside gene matches: 5.

This clonotype was observed many times. A clone one base away is much larger, so this may be a read error. The genes are TRBV3-1 and TRBJ2-1; TRBD1 agrees at 7 bases. The germline CDR1 and CDR2 sequences are LGHDT and YNNKEL (reference sequence). This CDR3 is built from 15 residues. The DNA for the CDR3 is TGTGCCAGCAGCAGGGGGCCGACCTCCTACAATGAGCAGTCCTTC. This codes for CASSRGPTSYNEQSF.

This clonotype was counted many times. The chain joins TRBV2 to TRBJ2-7, with D perhaps TRBD2 (5 bases). CDR3 length: 13 residues. CDR1 and CDR2 from the germline V gene are SNHLY and FYNNEI. The V and J ends lost 6 bases and 2 bases respectively, with 11 bases between them. The CDR3 region has the DNA TGTGCCAGCAGAGCAGACGGGACCTACGAGCAGTACTTC. Protein sequence: CASRADGTYEQYF. The variable domain in full, with the rest retrieved from reference TRBV2 and TRBJ2-7, is EPEVTQTPSHQVTQMGQEVILRCVPISNHLYFYWYRQILGQKVEFLVSFYNNEISEKSEIFDDQFSVERPDGSNFTLKIRSTKLEDSAMYFCASRADGTYEQYFGPGTRLTVT.

This clonotype was counted many times. The chain employs TRBV6-1 and TRBJ2-1, with 8 bases aligning to TRBD2. Per germline, CDR1 MNHNS and CDR2 SASEGT. V shed 5 bases and J 9 bases; nucleotides not matched to a gene: 15. This CDR3 has 16 amino acids. As DNA, the CDR3 is TGTGCCAGCAGTAAGCCGGGACTAGGAGGGGCTTCTGAGCAGTTCTTC. Residues: CASSKPGLGGASEQFF.

This clonotype was observed many times. DNA for the CDR3: TGTGCCAGCAGCTTAGCCGGGACAGGGGGCTCCTACGAGCAGTACTTC. This sequence encodes CASSLAGTGGSYEQYF. V is TRBV7-6 and J is TRBJ2-7; 11 nucleotides line up with TRBD1. The germline CDR1 and CDR2 sequences are SGHVS and FNYEAQ. V trimming: 0 bases; J trimming: 0 bases; junction bases outside the gene matches: 1. This CDR3 is 16 amino acids long.

This clonotype was counted at least ten times. The rearrangement uses TRBV3-1 and TRBJ2-7, with a weak D call TRBD2 (7 bases). The CDR3 totals 13 residues. With 4 bases removed from V and 5 bases from J, the gap between germline ends came to 12 bases. Germline V gives CDR1 LGHDT, CDR2 YNNKEL (reference sequence). The CDR3 region is CASSRGGANEQYF. The CDR3 DNA sequence: TGTGCCAGCAGCCGAGGGGGGGCGAACGAGCAGTACTTC.

With regard to this clonotype: With only one base between it and a far larger clone, this is likely a read error. This chain connects TRBV6-4 to TRBJ2-7; a weak D match, TRBD1 (5 bases). V was trimmed by 1 base and J by 3 bases, leaving 16 bases between them. This CDR3 has 16 amino acids. Germline V gene lookup returns CDR1 MRHNA and CDR2 SNTAGT. The CDR3: CASSDWGGWSIYEQYF. DNA for the CDR3: TGTGCCAGCAGTGACTGGGGCGGCTGGAGCATCTACGAGCAGTACTTC.

Ten or more counts support this clonotype. The rearrangement joins TRBV3-1 to TRBJ2-6; a possible D gene is TRBD2 (6 bases). The V end was cut by 4 bases, the J end by 4 bases, with 17 bases between. The CDR3 is made up of 17 amino acids. Germline CDR1 and CDR2: LGHDT and YNNKEL (reference sequence). CDR3 region: CASSRDGGGSGANVLTF. In nucleotides, the CDR3 is TGTGCCAGCAGCCGTGACGGCGGAGGGTCCGGGGCCAACGTCCTGACTTTC.